The T cell receptor beta chain under discussion was sequenced for a study of blood T cell repertoires in COVID-19. On the study more broadly: Whether acute or convalescent, the COVID-19 samples came from the United States, Italy and Spain. T cells, B-cell-depleted T cells, or PBMCs provided the cDNA or gDNA that served as material.

The CDR3 covers 13 residues. Between the trimmed V and J ends, which lost 5 bases and 4 bases, there was a span of 11 bases. From germline, CDR1 is MNHEY and CDR2 SMNVEV (reference sequence). In the source study's methods: Nucleated cell number was recorded as an estimate derived from reference gene primer amplification. Assay: immunoSEQ multiplex PCR; the TCRdb copy retains only in-frame clones and omits some. That table furnishes V, J and clone size, whereas the DNA furnished D and trimming. The sample has around 80,000 clones, 82% seen once. V usage is TRBV27 and J usage is TRBJ1-1; no reliable D call. This TCR derives from a man at least 80 years old with acute or convalescent COVID-19. The source material was peripheral blood. CDR3 nucleotide sequence: TGTGCCAGCAGTAGGAGGGATGGCACTGAAGCTTTCTTT. Encoded protein: CASSRRDGTEAFF.